The table lists the clone carrying this T cell receptor beta chain with many counts. This sample is drawn from a study of HIV-infected patients and healthy controls. One entry per CDR3 protein results from TCRdb running MiXCR on the 5' RACE reads. The sample records some 20,000 distinct CDR3 sequences, 15% to 20% being singletons. Germline V gene sequence: CDR1 SEHNR, CDR2 FQNEAQ (reference sequence). This CDR3 has 13 residues. V was shortened by 5 bases and J by 0 bases, with 8 bases between the two germline ends. This receptor was taken from a human donor in good health. The chain has TRBV7-9 and TRBJ2-7, with D tentatively TRBD1 (6 bases). Sequenced sample: CD8+ T cells from blood. The CDR3 DNA follows: TGTGCCAGCAGCACAGGGAGCTCCTACGAGCAGTACTTC. Protein product: CASSTGSSYEQYF. Supplemented by reference TRBV7-9 and TRBJ2-7, the full variable domain reads DTGVSQNPRHKITKRGQNVTFRCDPISEHNRLYWYRQTLGQGPEFLTYFQNEAQLEKSRLLSDRFSAERPKGSFSTLEIQRTEQGDSAMYLCASSTGSSYEQYFGPGTRLTVT.